This paragraph covers one T cell receptor (beta chain) sequence. Its antigen is unidentified. The data were obtained in a study of post-analysis software for immune sequencing data. Study-wide results and caveats: Patients carried five TRBV segments more frequently than controls did, and TRBV5-6, TRBV5-1 and TRBV20-1 were among them. The normalized Chao1 diversity of multiple sclerosis patients was significantly lower than that of controls.

V shed 6 bases, J shed 8 bases, and the junction held 8 bases outside the gene matches. The CDR3 contains 14 residues. The library was made from cDNA and included unique molecular identifiers. TCRdb redid the calling of the PCR reads with MiXCR, one entry per CDR3 protein. This repertoire shows around 400,000 distinct CDR3 sequences, roughly 35% found once; its top ten account for 13%. The sequenced material came from blood. The gene calls are TRBV12-3 or TRBV12-4 and TRBJ2-1; 9 bases are a match to TRBD1. The clonotype originates from a girl aged 5-17 years with multiple sclerosis. The CDR3 spells CASSPGQGMDEQFF. The CDR3 DNA follows: TGTGCCAGCAGCCCTGGACAGGGGATGGATGAGCAGTTCTTC.